This T cell receptor beta chain stems from a study of T cells after yellow fever vaccination. In the study overall: Preparing low-cell-number fractions relied on SMART-Seq v4 Ultra Low Input. Study findings and constraints: When the response was secondary, it was weaker but reached its peak faster, day 5 versus 15. Post-booster repertoires again held most primary-vaccination clones (about 96% CD4, roughly 88% CD8).

This clonotype appeared a few times. The antigen is undetermined. Template-switching 5'RACE yielded the TCR cDNA; a universal primer site and UMIs were added in the process. TCRdb re-called the 5' RACE reads through MiXCR, storing one row per CDR3 protein. In the table there are approximately 180,000 distinct CDR3 sequences, roughly 6.2% of which are singletons. Trimming stripped 3 bases from V and 9 bases from J, with 12 bases between. CDR3 length equals 13 residues. In germline, CDR1 is SGHNT, CDR2 YENEEA. V and J are TRBV11-3 and TRBJ2-1; D perhaps matches TRBD2 (5 bases). The receptor's source is a man between 18 and 29 years old who received the YFV17D yellow fever vaccine. Sequencing was performed on CD4+ T cells sorted from PBMCs, taken on the day of the first yellow fever vaccination. The chain's CDR3 is CASSFHRAGEQFF. Written as DNA, the CDR3 is TGTGCCAGCAGCTTCCACCGGGCGGGTGAGCAGTTCTTC.